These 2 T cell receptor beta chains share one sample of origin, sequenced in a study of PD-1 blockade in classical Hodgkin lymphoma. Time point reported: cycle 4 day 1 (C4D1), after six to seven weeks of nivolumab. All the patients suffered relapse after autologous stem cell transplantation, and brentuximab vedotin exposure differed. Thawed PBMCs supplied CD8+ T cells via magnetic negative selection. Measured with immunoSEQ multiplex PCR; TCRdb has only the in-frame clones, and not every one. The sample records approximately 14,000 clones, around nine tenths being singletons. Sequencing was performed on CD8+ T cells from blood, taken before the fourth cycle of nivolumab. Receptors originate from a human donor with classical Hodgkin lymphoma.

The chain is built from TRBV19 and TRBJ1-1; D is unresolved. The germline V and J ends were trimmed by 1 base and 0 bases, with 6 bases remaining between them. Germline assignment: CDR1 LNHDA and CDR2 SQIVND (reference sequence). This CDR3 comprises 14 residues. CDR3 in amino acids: CASSIGIVNTEAFF. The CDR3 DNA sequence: TGTGCCAGTAGTATAGGAATCGTGAACACTGAAGCTTTCTTT.

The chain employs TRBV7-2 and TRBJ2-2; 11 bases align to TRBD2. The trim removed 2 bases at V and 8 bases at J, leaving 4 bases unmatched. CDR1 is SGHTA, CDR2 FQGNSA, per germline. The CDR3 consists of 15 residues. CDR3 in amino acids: CASSLLAGGFGELFF. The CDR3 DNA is TGTGCCAGCAGCTTACTAGCGGGAGGATTTGGGGAGCTGTTTTTT. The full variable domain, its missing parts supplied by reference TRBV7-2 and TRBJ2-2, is GAGVSQSPSNKVTEKGKDVELRCDPISGHTALYWYRQSLGQGLEFLIYFQGNSAPDKSGLPSDRFSAERTGGSVSTLTIQRTQQEDSAVYLCASSLLAGGFGELFFGEGSRLTVL.